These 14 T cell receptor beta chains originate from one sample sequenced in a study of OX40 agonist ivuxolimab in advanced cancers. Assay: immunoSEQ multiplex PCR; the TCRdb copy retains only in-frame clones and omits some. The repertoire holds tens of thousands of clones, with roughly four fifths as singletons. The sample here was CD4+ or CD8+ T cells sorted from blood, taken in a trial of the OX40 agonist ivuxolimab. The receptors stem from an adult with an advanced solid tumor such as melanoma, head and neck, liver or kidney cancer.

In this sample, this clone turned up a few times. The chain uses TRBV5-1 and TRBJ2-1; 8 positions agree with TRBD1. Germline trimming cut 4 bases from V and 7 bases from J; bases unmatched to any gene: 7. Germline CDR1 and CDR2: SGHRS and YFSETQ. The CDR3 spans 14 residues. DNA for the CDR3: TGCGCCAGCAGCCAGGACAGGGCTTGGAATGAGCAGTTCTTC. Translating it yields CASSQDRAWNEQFF. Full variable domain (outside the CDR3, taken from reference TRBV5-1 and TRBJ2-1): KAGVTQTPRYLIKTRGQQVTLSCSPISGHRSVSWYQQTPGQGLQFLFEYFSETQRNKGNFPGRFSGRQFSNSRSEMNVSTLELGDSALYLCASSQDRAWNEQFFGPGTRLTVL.

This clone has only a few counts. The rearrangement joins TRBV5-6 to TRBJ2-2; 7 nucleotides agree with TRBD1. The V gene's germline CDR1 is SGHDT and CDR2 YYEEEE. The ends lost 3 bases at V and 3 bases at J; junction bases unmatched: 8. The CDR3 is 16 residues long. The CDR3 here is CASSSSGTEYTGELFF. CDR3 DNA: TGTGCCAGCAGCTCTTCCGGGACAGAGTACACCGGGGAGCTGTTTTTT.

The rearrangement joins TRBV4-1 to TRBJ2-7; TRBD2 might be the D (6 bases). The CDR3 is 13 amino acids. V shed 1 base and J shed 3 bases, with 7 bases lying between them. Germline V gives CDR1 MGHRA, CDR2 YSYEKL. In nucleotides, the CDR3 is TGCGCCAGCAGCCAAGCGGGAGTCTACGAGCAGTACTTC. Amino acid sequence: CASSQAGVYEQYF.

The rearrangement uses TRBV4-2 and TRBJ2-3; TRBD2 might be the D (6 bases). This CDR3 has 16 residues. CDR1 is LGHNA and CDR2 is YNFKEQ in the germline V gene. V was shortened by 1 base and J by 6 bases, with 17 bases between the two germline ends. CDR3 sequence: CASSQARSPGEDTQYF. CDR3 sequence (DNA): TGTGCCAGCAGCCAAGCAAGGAGCCCGGGGGAGGATACGCAGTATTTT.

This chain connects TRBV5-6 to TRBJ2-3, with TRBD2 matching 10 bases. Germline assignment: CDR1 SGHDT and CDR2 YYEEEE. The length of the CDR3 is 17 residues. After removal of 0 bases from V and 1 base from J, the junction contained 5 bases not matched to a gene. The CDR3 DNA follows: TGTGCCAGCAGCTTGGGACCCGGGACTAGCGGCACAGATACGCAGTATTTT. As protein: CASSLGPGTSGTDTQYF.

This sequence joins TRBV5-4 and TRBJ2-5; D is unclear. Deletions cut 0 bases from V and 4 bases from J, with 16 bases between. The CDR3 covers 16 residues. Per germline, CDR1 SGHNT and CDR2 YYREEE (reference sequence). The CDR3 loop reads CASSLAVRASSETQYF. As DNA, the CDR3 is TGTGCCAGCAGCTTGGCCGTACGTGCTTCATCAGAGACCCAGTACTTC.

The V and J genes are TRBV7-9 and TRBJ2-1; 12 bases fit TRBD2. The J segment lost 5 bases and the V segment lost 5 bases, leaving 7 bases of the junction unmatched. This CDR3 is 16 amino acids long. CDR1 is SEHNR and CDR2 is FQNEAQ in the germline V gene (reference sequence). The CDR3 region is CASSPLAGGPNNEQFF. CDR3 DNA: TGTGCCAGCAGCCCGCTAGCGGGAGGGCCAAACAATGAGCAGTTCTTC.

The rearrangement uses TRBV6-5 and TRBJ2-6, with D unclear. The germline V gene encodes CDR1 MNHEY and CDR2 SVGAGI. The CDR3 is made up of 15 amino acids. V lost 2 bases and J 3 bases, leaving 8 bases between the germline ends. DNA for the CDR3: TGTGCCAGCAGTTACGATCTAGGTGGGGCCAACGTCCTGACTTTC. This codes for CASSYDLGGANVLTF.

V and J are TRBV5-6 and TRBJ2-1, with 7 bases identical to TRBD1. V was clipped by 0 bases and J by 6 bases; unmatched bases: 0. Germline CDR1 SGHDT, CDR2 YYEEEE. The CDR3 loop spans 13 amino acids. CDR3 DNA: TGTGCCAGCAGCTTGGCAGGGGGCAATGAGCAGTTCTTC. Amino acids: CASSLAGGNEQFF.

The CDR3 here is CSVVPAGVGYNEQFF. In nucleotides, the CDR3 is TGCAGCGTTGTTCCCGCGGGAGTGGGCTACAATGAGCAGTTCTTC. The chain uses TRBV29-1 and TRBJ2-1; 7 positions match TRBD2. Germline V lookup: CDR1 SQVTM, CDR2 ANQGSEA. This CDR3 contains 15 residues. V lost 4 bases to trimming and J lost 3 bases; unmatched junction nucleotides: 9.

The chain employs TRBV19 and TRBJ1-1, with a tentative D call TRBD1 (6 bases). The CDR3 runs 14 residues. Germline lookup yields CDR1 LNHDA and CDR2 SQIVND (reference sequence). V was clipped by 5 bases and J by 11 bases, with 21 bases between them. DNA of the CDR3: TGTGCCAGTAGTTCCCGGACAGCCATCTCGGGGGCTTTCTTT. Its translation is CASSSRTAISGAFF. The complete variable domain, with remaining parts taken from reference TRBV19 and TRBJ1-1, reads DGGITQSPKYLFRKEGQNVTLSCEQNLNHDAMYWYRQDPGQGLRLIYYSQIVNDFQKGDIAEGYSVSREKKESFPLTVTSAQKNPTAFYLCASSSRTAISGAFFGQGTRLTVV.

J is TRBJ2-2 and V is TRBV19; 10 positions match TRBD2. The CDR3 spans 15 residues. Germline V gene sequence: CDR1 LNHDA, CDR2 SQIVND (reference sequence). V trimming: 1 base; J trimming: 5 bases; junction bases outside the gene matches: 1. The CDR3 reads CASSIVAGGTGELFF. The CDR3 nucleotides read TGTGCCAGTAGTATAGTAGCGGGAGGAACCGGGGAGCTGTTTTTT.

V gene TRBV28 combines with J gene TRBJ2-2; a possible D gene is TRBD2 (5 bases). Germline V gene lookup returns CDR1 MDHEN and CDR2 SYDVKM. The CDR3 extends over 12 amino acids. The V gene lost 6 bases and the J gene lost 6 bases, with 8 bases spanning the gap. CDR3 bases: TGTGCCAGCAGATCGGGGTCCGGGGAGCTGTTTTTT. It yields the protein CASRSGSGELFF.

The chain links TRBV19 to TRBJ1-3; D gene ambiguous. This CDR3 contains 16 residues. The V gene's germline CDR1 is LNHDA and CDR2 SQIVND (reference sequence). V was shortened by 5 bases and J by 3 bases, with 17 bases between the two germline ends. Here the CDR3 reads CASSVNPGQLGNTIYF. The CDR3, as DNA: TGTGCCAGTAGTGTCAACCCAGGTCAACTTGGAAACACCATATATTTT.